Listed here are 31 T cell receptor beta chains from one sample, sequenced in a study of blood T cell repertoires in COVID-19. The data were produced by immunoSEQ multiplex PCR, yet TCRdb's version contains in-frame clones alone and is incomplete. The sample carries roughly 500,000 clones, roughly 87% recorded once. Sequencing used peripheral blood. These receptors came from a man between 18 and 29 years old with COVID-19, enrolled during active disease.

The V and J genes are TRBV6-5 and TRBJ1-4; 10 bases agree with TRBD1. The germline gives CDR1 MNHEY, CDR2 SVGAGI. Trimming removed 4 bases from V and 6 bases from J; junction bases left unmatched: 8. The CDR3 consists of 16 residues. In DNA form, the CDR3 reads TGTGCCAGCAGTTCACCCACCGGGACAGGGGATGAAAAACTGTTTTTT. This codes for CASSSPTGTGDEKLFF.

V gene TRBV2 combines with J gene TRBJ2-2; TRBD2 agrees at 9 bases. The CDR3 totals 15 residues. The junction had 5 bases not matched to a gene; V was cut back by 7 bases and J by 2 bases. Looked up from germline, CDR1 is SNHLY and CDR2 is FYNNEI. CDR3 sequence reads: CASNIAGANTGELFF. CDR3 nucleotide sequence: TGTGCCAGCAATATAGCGGGAGCTAACACCGGGGAGCTGTTTTTT.

V gene TRBV6-1 combines with J gene TRBJ1-5; 10 positions match TRBD1. The CDR3 covers 18 residues. Germline V gene lookup returns CDR1 MNHNS and CDR2 SASEGT. V was pared by 4 bases and J by 0 bases, with 9 bases of the junction left unmatched. This CDR3 reads CASSGSRDRGYSNQPQHF. CDR3 in DNA: TGTGCCAGCAGTGGGTCCCGGGACAGGGGATATAGCAATCAGCCCCAGCATTTT.

This clone was detected once. The CDR3 nucleotides read TGTGCCAGCACCTCTGGGGAGGGCGATCAGCCCCAGCATTTT. Residues: CASTSGEGDQPQHF. This chain uses TRBV21-1 with TRBJ1-5. TRBV21-1 is annotated as a pseudogene. The CDR3 contains 14 residues.

With respect to this clone: The DNA is left out, because the CDR3 cannot be placed on it with certainty; the CDR3 is given as TCRdb lists it. The chain employs TRBV6-5 and TRBJ2-5; the DNA was not used to check the table's D call, TRBD1. The germline V gene encodes CDR1 MNHEY and CDR2 SVGAGI. Including both end residues, the CDR3 is 15 amino acids long. The CDR3 region is CASSSSTAVQETQYF.

This chain joins TRBV6-1 and TRBJ1-3, with D perhaps matching TRBD1 (5 bases). V lost 1 base to trimming and J lost 6 bases, with 7 bases between them. The germline V gene encodes CDR1 MNHNS and CDR2 SASEGT. CDR3 size: 13 residues. CDR3 protein: CASSEGRENTIYF. Written as DNA, the CDR3 is TGTGCCAGCAGTGAAGGCAGGGAAAACACCATATATTTT.

The V and J genes are TRBV6-5 and TRBJ2-2; TRBD1 might be the D (6 bases). V dropped 6 bases and J dropped 3 bases, with 14 bases sitting between them. CDR3 length: 15 amino acids. Germline CDR1 reads MNHEY; CDR2 reads SVGAGI. The CDR3 is CASSPTTGDTGELFF. The CDR3 DNA is TGTGCCAGCAGCCCCACGACAGGAGACACCGGGGAGCTGTTTTTT.

The rearrangement links TRBV19 to TRBJ1-4, with D maybe TRBD1 (6 bases). CDR1 LNHDA and CDR2 SQIVND come from the germline V gene (reference sequence). V lost 4 bases and J lost 3, with 12 bases in between. The CDR3 length is 15 residues. This CDR3 reads CASSSPRTANEKLFF. In DNA, the CDR3 is TGTGCCAGTAGTAGCCCCAGGACAGCTAATGAAAAACTGTTTTTT.

This clone was seen a single time. The chain links TRBV15 to TRBJ1-5, with D perhaps TRBD1 (5 bases). CDR3 length equals 15 residues. The germline V gene has CDR1 LNHNV and CDR2 YYDKDF (reference sequence). Trimming took off 1 base at V and 2 bases at J, with 9 bases between the two ends. The CDR3 DNA sequence: TGTGCCACCAGCAGAGTTTTGACAGGCAATCAGCCCCAGCATTTT. Translated, it gives CATSRVLTGNQPQHF.

This clone came up once. V usage is TRBV5-6 and J usage is TRBJ2-1; no definite D call. Germline CDR1 SGHDT, CDR2 YYEEEE. The CDR3 loop spans 17 amino acids. The V end was cut by 4 bases, the J end by 0 bases, with 17 bases between. CDR3 amino acids: CASSTTRLFSSYNEQFF. Written as DNA, the CDR3 is TGTGCCAGCAGCACGACTCGCCTCTTTAGCTCCTACAATGAGCAGTTCTTC. Full variable domain (remainder filled in from reference TRBV5-6 and TRBJ2-1): DAGVTQSPTHLIKTRGQQVTLRCSPKSGHDTVSWYQQALGQGPQFIFQYYEEEERQRGNFPDRFSGHQFPNYSSELNVNALLLGDSALYLCASSTTRLFSSYNEQFFGPGTRLTVL.

This clone turned up a few times. The chain joins TRBV15 to TRBJ1-5, with TRBD1 as a possible D gene (6 bases). V lost 3 bases, J lost 6 bases, and 15 bases lay in between. This CDR3 region has 15 residues. CDR1 is LNHNV and CDR2 is YYDKDF in the germline V gene (reference sequence). CDR3 coding DNA: TGTGCCACCAGCAGGGCGTCCGGGGGGCGTCAGCCCCAGCATTTT. Amino acids: CATSRASGGRQPQHF. The full variable domain, with the rest looked up from reference TRBV15 and TRBJ1-5, is DAMVIQNPRYQVTQFGKPVTLSCSQTLNHNVMYWYQQKSSQAPKLLFHYYDKDFNNEADTPDNFQSRRPNTSFCFLDIRSPGLGDTAMYLCATSRASGGRQPQHFGDGTRLSIL.

The chain links TRBV10-2 to TRBJ2-1, with 10 bases matching TRBD2. V trimming: 0 bases; J trimming: 7 bases; junction bases outside the gene matches: 15. The germline V gene encodes CDR1 WSHSY and CDR2 SAAADI. The CDR3 runs 19 residues. CDR3 DNA: TGCGCCAGCAGTGAGTCGGTCCTAGCGGGAGTGGGGAGTGTGAATGAGCAGTTCTTC. Encoded protein: CASSESVLAGVGSVNEQFF.

The chain joins TRBV19 to TRBJ1-4; D gene ambiguous. This CDR3 is 16 amino acids long. Trimming pared 7 bases from V and 0 bases from J, leaving 15 bases between. The germline CDR1 and CDR2 sequences are LNHDA and SQIVND (reference sequence). The CDR3 sequence is CASKPPGYSTNEKLFF. The CDR3 bases are TGTGCCAGTAAACCGCCCGGTTACTCAACTAATGAAAAACTGTTTTTT.

V is TRBV4-1 and J is TRBJ1-1; D perhaps matches TRBD1 (5 bases). Germline CDR1 is MGHRA and CDR2 is YSYEKL. Trimming left V 4 bases short and J 4 bases short, with 13 bases between. The CDR3 consists of 14 residues. The CDR3 loop reads CASSPLPGGTEAFF. The CDR3 DNA is TGCGCCAGCAGCCCCCTCCCGGGGGGCACTGAAGCTTTCTTT.

The chain links TRBV12-3 or TRBV12-4 to TRBJ1-1, with a weak D call TRBD1 (6 bases). Trimming took 6 bases from V and 7 from J, leaving 15 bases between them. The CDR3 runs 13 residues. The CDR3: CASRARGRGEAFF. The CDR3 coding sequence is TGTGCCAGCAGGGCCAGGGGAAGGGGTGAAGCTTTCTTT.

This clone has more than one count but fewer than ten. The chain has TRBV9 and TRBJ1-1, with D perhaps matching TRBD1 (5 bases). Trimming removed 4 bases at V and 4 bases at J, with 17 bases between. The CDR3 contains 15 residues. Germline assignment: CDR1 SGDLS and CDR2 YYNGEE. CDR3: CASSSDPGRGTEAFF. CDR3 bases: TGTGCCAGCAGCTCCGATCCGGGGAGGGGCACTGAAGCTTTCTTT.

The V and J genes are TRBV4-1 and TRBJ1-4, with 10 bases aligning to TRBD1. With 5 bases clipped from V and 0 bases from J, the junction kept 9 bases outside the gene matches. The CDR3 extends over 18 amino acids. The germline V gene has CDR1 MGHRA and CDR2 YSYEKL. CDR3 loop: CASSTRDRGGTTNEKLFF. DNA of the CDR3: TGCGCCAGCAGCACACGGGACAGGGGAGGGACAACTAATGAAAAACTGTTTTTT.

This clone is a singleton in its sample. This sequence joins TRBV7-8 and TRBJ2-3; TRBD2 matches at 7 bases. The CDR3 is 11 residues long. After removal of 4 bases from V and 11 bases from J, the junction contained 3 bases not matched to a gene. Germline lookup yields CDR1 SGHVS and CDR2 FQNEAQ. CDR3 DNA sequence: TGTGCCAGCAGCTGGGAGGGCGGGCAGTATTTT. Amino acid sequence: CASSWEGGQYF.

The chain is built from TRBV28 and TRBJ2-7, with 10 bases fitting TRBD2. This CDR3 has 13 amino acids. The germline gives CDR1 MDHEN, CDR2 SYDVKM. Trimming took 8 bases from V and 5 from J; bases not matched to a gene: 6. The CDR3 sequence is CASEAGGGDEQYF. The CDR3 DNA sequence: TGTGCCAGCGAAGCGGGAGGGGGGGACGAGCAGTACTTC.

The chain recombines TRBV7-2 with TRBJ2-7, with D maybe TRBD1 (6 bases). The germline V gene encodes CDR1 SGHTA and CDR2 FQGNSA. CDR3 length: 14 amino acids. The V gene lost 1 base and the J gene lost 4 bases, with 11 bases spanning the gap. This chain's CDR3 is CASSLVVRGYEQYF. Here the CDR3 DNA reads TGTGCCAGCAGCTTAGTGGTCAGGGGATACGAGCAGTACTTC.

For this clone: This same CDR3 is encoded by further DNA sequences in the sample. The CDR3 sequence: CASSAGTGNYEQYF. The DNA for the CDR3 is TGTGCCAGCAGCGCAGGGACAGGGAACTACGAGCAGTACTTC. The rearrangement links TRBV9 to TRBJ2-7; TRBD1 aligns across 9 bases. The ends lost 3 bases at V and 3 bases at J; junction bases unmatched: 4. Per germline, CDR1 SGDLS and CDR2 YYNGEE. CDR3 length: 14 amino acids. The full variable domain, in which reference TRBV9 and TRBJ2-7 provide the parts outside the CDR3, is DSGVTQTPKHLITATGQRVTLRCSPRSGDLSVYWYQQSLDQGLQFLIQYYNGEERAKGNILERFSAQQFPDLHSELNLSSLELGDSALYFCASSAGTGNYEQYFGPGTRLTVT.

The chain employs TRBV5-4 and TRBJ1-4; TRBD1 aligns across 9 bases. The CDR3 extends over 14 amino acids. Germline assignment: CDR1 SGHNT and CDR2 YYREEE (reference sequence). After removal of 3 bases from V and 5 bases from J, the junction contained 2 bases not matched to a gene. CDR3 protein: CASSSGTGNEKLFF. Here the CDR3 DNA reads TGTGCCAGCAGCTCCGGGACAGGGAATGAAAAACTGTTTTTT. The whole variable domain, filled in from reference TRBV5-4 and TRBJ1-4, reads ETGVTQSPTHLIKTRGQQVTLRCSSQSGHNTVSWYQQALGQGPQFIFQYYREEENGRGNFPPRFSGLQFPNYSSELNVNALELDDSALYLCASSSGTGNEKLFFGSGTQLSVL.

V usage is TRBV10-3 and J usage is TRBJ2-3, with TRBD2 as a possible D gene (5 bases). CDR3 size: 16 residues. Trimming shortened V by 4 bases and J by 0 bases, and 14 bases separated the two germline ends. Germline CDR1 is ENHRY and CDR2 is SYGVKD. The CDR3 here is CAISGETDSSTDTQYF. The CDR3 DNA is TGTGCCATCAGTGGGGAGACCGATTCTAGCACAGATACGCAGTATTTT.

The chain recombines TRBV9 with TRBJ1-2; the match to TRBD1 covers 7 bases. This CDR3 has 14 amino acids. Trimming removed 0 bases from V and 3 bases from J; junction bases left unmatched: 2. CDR1 SGDLS and CDR2 YYNGEE come from the germline V gene. The CDR3, as DNA: TGTGCCAGCAGCGTAGTAACAGGGGACTATGGCTACACCTTC. Translating it yields CASSVVTGDYGYTF.

The genes are TRBV18 and TRBJ1-5, with 9 bases fitting TRBD1. CDR1 is KGHSH and CDR2 is LQKENI in the germline V gene. This CDR3 region has 17 residues. V gave up 2 bases and J gave up 2 bases; unmatched junction bases: 7. The CDR3 DNA is TGTGCCAGCTCACCAGGGACAGGGACTATTGGCAATCAGCCCCAGCATTTT. This gives the protein CASSPGTGTIGNQPQHF.

This chain links TRBV5-4 with TRBJ2-1; D ambiguous. Germline V gene data show CDR1 as SGHNT and CDR2 as YYREEE (reference sequence). Trimming stripped 6 bases from V and 1 base from J, with 14 bases between. The length of the CDR3 is 15 residues. The CDR3 nucleotides are TGTGCCAGCAACGTACAAACCAAATCCTACAATGAGCAGTTCTTC. Its translation is CASNVQTKSYNEQFF.

This clone showed up just once. J is TRBJ2-3 and V is TRBV5-1, with a tentative D call TRBD2 (6 bases). Germline values: CDR1 SGHRS, CDR2 YFSETQ. V lost 4 bases, J lost 1 base, and 16 bases lay in between. The CDR3 loop spans 16 amino acids. CDR3 region: CASSPNPGEGTDTQYF. CDR3 bases: TGCGCCAGCAGCCCCAACCCGGGGGAGGGCACAGATACGCAGTATTTT.

The chain joins TRBV3-1 (or the pseudogene TRBV3-2) to TRBJ1-1; tentative D call: TRBD1 (5 bases). V dropped 5 bases and J dropped 10 bases, with 11 bases sitting between them. The CDR3 consists of 11 residues. Germline V gene data show CDR1 as LGHDT and CDR2 as YNNKEL (reference sequence). CDR3: CASSDGRGAFF. The CDR3 DNA reads as TGTGCCAGCAGCGATGGTAGGGGAGCTTTCTTT.

The rearrangement joins TRBV3-1 (or the pseudogene TRBV3-2) to TRBJ2-2; 7 bases align to TRBD1. This CDR3 comprises 13 residues. V lost 6 bases and J lost 14; bases outside the gene matches: 12. Germline V gene lookup returns CDR1 LGHDT and CDR2 YNNKEL (reference sequence). The CDR3 here is CASRIYGTAELFF. As DNA, the CDR3 is TGTGCCAGCAGAATATACGGGACAGCTGAACTGTTTTTT.

The chain uses TRBV18 and TRBJ1-1; the D gene is possibly TRBD1 (6 bases). Germline lookup yields CDR1 KGHSH and CDR2 LQKENI. The CDR3 totals 14 residues. The germline V and J ends were trimmed by 3 bases and 1 base, with 9 bases remaining between them. CDR3 loop: CASSPDSKNTEAFF. Written as DNA, the CDR3 is TGTGCCAGCTCACCGGACAGTAAGAACACTGAAGCTTTCTTT.

The CDR3 DNA reads as TGTGCCTGGCTGCTGCTTAGCGGGAGGGCCGACCCTCACCCTCTCTTGGAGCAGTTCTTC. Amino acids: CAWLLLSGRADPHPLLEQFF. V and J are TRBV30 and TRBJ2-1, with 11 positions matching TRBD2. CDR1 is GTSNPN, CDR2 SVGIG, per germline (reference sequence). Losses at the gene ends were 5 bases for V and 10 bases for J; bases not matched to a gene: 28. The CDR3 runs 20 residues. Full variable domain (rest looked up from reference TRBV30 and TRBJ2-1): SQTIHQWPATLVQPVGSPLSLECTVEGTSNPNLYWYRQAAGRGLQLLFYSVGIGQISSEVPQNLSASRPQDRQFILSSKKLLLSDSGFYLCAWLLLSGRADPHPLLEQFFGPGTRLTVL.